This T cell receptor beta chain was sequenced during a study of T cell repertoires in cytomegalovirus infection. At the level of the study: Evidence of both CMV infection and a matching HLA type came from public TCR beta signatures.

This clonotype was recorded a few times. The antigen is not known. A single record per CDR3 protein comes from TCRdb applying MiXCR to the reads. The data show nearly 550,000 distinct CDR3 sequences, approximately 16% seen once. V was pared by 0 bases and J by 9 bases, with 12 bases between. The CDR3 covers 13 residues. Germline-derived CDR1 and CDR2 are SGHDN and FVKESK. Broader study findings: Cumulated frequencies of public TCR beta families served to identify carriers of CMV plus the relevant HLA. Ex vivo responses were dominated by HLA-C-restricted CMV-specific TCR beta clonotypes.

Sample: CD8+ T cells from PBMCs. The chain uses TRBV14 and TRBJ2-7; no reliable D call. The receptor comes from a human donor in good health (CMV status not recorded). Some clones in this sample may be carry-over from other donors' samples. CDR3 in amino acids: CASSQDSRFGQYF. The CDR3 DNA reads TGTGCCAGCAGCCAAGATAGCCGTTTCGGGCAGTACTTC. The variable domain in full, with the rest retrieved from reference TRBV14 and TRBJ2-7, is EAGVTQFPSHSVIEKGQTVTLRCDPISGHDNLYWYRRVMGKEIKFLLHFVKESKQDESGMPNNRFLAERTGGTYSTLKVQPAELEDSGVYFCASSQDSRFGQYFGPGTRLTVT.